These T cell receptor beta chains were read from a single sample in a study of beta chain features in type 1 diabetes. Sequenced by immunoSEQ multiplex PCR; TCRdb stores in-frame clones only, minus some. The data contain 600,000 to 750,000 clones, 12% of them singletons. Sequencing was done on a sample of naive CD4+ T cells from blood. All receptors derive from a man under 40 with type 1 diabetes. Each CDR3 is given with its conserved first and last residue. Fields, in order: D gene, V gene, J gene, CDR3 protein. D genes are given only for firm matches.

D gene: TRBD1; V gene: TRBV27; J gene: TRBJ1-2; CDR3 protein: CASSLVTGGVYGYTF
D gene: TRBD1; V gene: TRBV11-3; J gene: TRBJ1-2; CDR3 protein: CASSPETGAVNYGYTF
D gene: NA; V gene: TRBV5-1; J gene: TRBJ2-7; CDR3 protein: CASSLLRTDNEQYF
D gene: NA; V gene: TRBV9; J gene: TRBJ2-4; CDR3 protein: CASSAGGTAKNIQYF
D gene: NA; V gene: TRBV6-6; J gene: TRBJ1-5; CDR3 protein: CASSYLGGSNQPQHF
D gene: NA; V gene: TRBV7-2; J gene: TRBJ2-7; CDR3 protein: CASSLAGRREYEQYF
D gene: NA; V gene: TRBV7-2; J gene: TRBJ2-5; CDR3 protein: CASNRGTLNQETQYF
D gene: TRBD1; V gene: TRBV9; J gene: TRBJ1-2; CDR3 protein: CASSVGTGGLEGYGYTF
D gene: TRBD1; V gene: TRBV5-1; J gene: TRBJ2-1; CDR3 protein: CASSLDLQGVRNEQFF
D gene: TRBD1; V gene: TRBV7-2; J gene: TRBJ2-2; CDR3 protein: CASSFGTGDTGELFF
D gene: NA; V gene: TRBV9; J gene: TRBJ1-2; CDR3 protein: CASSVEGWDTDYGYTF
D gene: NA; V gene: TRBV6-5; J gene: TRBJ1-5; CDR3 protein: CASSYAGNQPQHF
D gene: NA; V gene: TRBV15; J gene: TRBJ2-6; CDR3 protein: CATSRGQTSGANVLTF
D gene: NA; V gene: TRBV5-1; J gene: TRBJ1-2; CDR3 protein: CASSYLRANYGYTF
D gene: NA; V gene: TRBV7-9; J gene: TRBJ2-6; CDR3 protein: CASSVRESGANVLTF
D gene: NA; V gene: TRBV6-1; J gene: TRBJ1-2; CDR3 protein: CASSEWGHENYGYTF
D gene: NA; V gene: TRBV19; J gene: TRBJ2-1; CDR3 protein: CASAASFVPKFF
D gene: NA; V gene: TRBV2; J gene: TRBJ1-2; CDR3 protein: CASSEPLGGYTF
D gene: NA; V gene: TRBV29-1; J gene: TRBJ1-5; CDR3 protein: CSAKMAADQPQHF
D gene: NA; V gene: TRBV4-3; J gene: TRBJ2-3; CDR3 protein: CASSQGWGTDTQYF
D gene: NA; V gene: TRBV6-5; J gene: TRBJ1-1; CDR3 protein: CASSYSTVVHTEAFF
D gene: NA; V gene: TRBV5-6; J gene: TRBJ2-7; CDR3 protein: CASSPLGRYEQYF
D gene: TRBD2; V gene: TRBV30; J gene: TRBJ2-2; CDR3 protein: CAWQTSGAGELFF
D gene: TRBD1; V gene: TRBV5-1; J gene: TRBJ2-3; CDR3 protein: CASNRGSTSTDTQYF
D gene: NA; V gene: TRBV20-1; J gene: TRBJ2-3; CDR3 protein: CSARVIDTQYF